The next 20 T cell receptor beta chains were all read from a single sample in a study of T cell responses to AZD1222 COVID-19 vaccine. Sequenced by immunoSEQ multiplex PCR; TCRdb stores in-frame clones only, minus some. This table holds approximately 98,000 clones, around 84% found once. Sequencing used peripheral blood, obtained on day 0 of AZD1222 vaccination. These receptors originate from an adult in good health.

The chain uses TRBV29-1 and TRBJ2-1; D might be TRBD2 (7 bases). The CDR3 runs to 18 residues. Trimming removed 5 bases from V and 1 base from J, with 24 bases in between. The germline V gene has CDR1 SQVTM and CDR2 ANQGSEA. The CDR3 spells CSVFLQTGGLGSYNEQFF. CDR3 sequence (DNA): TGCAGCGTTTTCTTACAGACCGGGGGGCTAGGTTCCTACAATGAGCAGTTCTTC.

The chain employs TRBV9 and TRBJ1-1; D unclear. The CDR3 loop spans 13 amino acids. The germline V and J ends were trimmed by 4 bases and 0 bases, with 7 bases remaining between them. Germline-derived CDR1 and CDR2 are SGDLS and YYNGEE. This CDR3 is CASSNTMNTEAFF. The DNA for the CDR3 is TGTGCCAGCAGCAATACAATGAACACTGAAGCTTTCTTT.

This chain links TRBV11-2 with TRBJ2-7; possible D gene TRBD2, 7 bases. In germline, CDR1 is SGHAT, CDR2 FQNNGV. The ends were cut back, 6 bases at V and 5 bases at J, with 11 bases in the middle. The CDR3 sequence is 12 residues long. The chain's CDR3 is CASRGGADEQYF. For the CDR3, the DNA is TGTGCCAGCAGGGGGGGGGCCGACGAGCAGTACTTC.

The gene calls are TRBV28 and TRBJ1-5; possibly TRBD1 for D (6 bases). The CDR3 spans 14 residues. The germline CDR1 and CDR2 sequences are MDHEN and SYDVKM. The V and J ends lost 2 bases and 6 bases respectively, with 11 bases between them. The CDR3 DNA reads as TGTGCCAGCAGTTTAGCAGGGGAGGGTCAGCCCCAGCATTTT. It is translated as CASSLAGEGQPQHF.

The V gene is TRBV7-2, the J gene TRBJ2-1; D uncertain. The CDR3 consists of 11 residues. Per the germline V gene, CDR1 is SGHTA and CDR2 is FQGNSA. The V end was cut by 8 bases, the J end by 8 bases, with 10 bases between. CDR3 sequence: CASLQADEQFF. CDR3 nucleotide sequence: TGTGCCAGCCTTCAGGCGGATGAGCAGTTCTTC.

The CDR3 region is CASSQGTNEKLFF. The DNA of the CDR3 is TGTGCCAGCAGCCAGGGGACTAATGAAAAACTGTTTTTT. This sequence joins TRBV9 and TRBJ1-4, with a weak D call TRBD1 (6 bases). V was clipped by 4 bases and J by 2 bases, with 6 bases between them. The germline V gene encodes CDR1 SGDLS and CDR2 YYNGEE. This CDR3 region has 13 residues.

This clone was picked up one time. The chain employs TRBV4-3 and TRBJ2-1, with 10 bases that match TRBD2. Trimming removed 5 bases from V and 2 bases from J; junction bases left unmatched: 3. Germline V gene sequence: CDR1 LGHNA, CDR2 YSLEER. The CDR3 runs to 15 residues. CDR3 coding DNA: TGCGCCAGCAGCTTAGCGGGGGGCACCTACAATGAGCAGTTCTTC. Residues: CASSLAGGTYNEQFF.

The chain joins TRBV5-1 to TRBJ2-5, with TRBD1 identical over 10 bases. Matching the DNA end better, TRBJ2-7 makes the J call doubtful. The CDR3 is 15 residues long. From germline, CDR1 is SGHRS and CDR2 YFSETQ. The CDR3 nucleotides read TGCGCCAGCAGCTTGGAGCGGACAGGGGGTTACGAGCAGTACTTC. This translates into CASSLERTGGYEQYF.

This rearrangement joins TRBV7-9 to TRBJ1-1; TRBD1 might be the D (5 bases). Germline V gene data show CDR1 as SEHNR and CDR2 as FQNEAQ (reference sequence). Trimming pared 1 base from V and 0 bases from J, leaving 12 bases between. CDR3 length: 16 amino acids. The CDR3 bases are TGTGCCAGCAGCTTAGGGGGGATTAGGATGAACACTGAAGCTTTCTTT. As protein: CASSLGGIRMNTEAFF.

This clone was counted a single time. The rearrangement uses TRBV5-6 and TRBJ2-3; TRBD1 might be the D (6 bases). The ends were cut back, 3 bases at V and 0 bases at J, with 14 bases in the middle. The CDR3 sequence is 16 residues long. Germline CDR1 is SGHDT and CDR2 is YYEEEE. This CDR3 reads CASSYGQTPSTDTQYF. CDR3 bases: TGTGCCAGCAGCTATGGACAGACTCCTAGCACAGATACGCAGTATTTT. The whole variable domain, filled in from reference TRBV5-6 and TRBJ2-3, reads DAGVTQSPTHLIKTRGQQVTLRCSPKSGHDTVSWYQQALGQGPQFIFQYYEEEERQRGNFPDRFSGHQFPNYSSELNVNALLLGDSALYLCASSYGQTPSTDTQYFGPGTRLTVL.

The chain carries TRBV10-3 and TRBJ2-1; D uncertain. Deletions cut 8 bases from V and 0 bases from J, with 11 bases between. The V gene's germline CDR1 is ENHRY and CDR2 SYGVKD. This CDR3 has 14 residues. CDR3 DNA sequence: TGTGCCATCCGCGACCAGAGCTCCTACAATGAGCAGTTCTTC. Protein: CAIRDQSSYNEQFF.

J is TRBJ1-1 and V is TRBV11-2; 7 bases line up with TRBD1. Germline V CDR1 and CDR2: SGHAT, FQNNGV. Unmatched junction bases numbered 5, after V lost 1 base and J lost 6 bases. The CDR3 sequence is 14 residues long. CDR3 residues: CASSLGQGVSEAFF. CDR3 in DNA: TGTGCCAGCAGCTTAGGGCAGGGGGTCTCTGAAGCTTTCTTT.

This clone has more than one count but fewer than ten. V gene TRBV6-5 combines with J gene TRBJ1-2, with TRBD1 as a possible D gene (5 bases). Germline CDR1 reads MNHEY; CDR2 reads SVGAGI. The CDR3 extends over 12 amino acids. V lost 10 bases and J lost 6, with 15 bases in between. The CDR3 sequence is CATKGRADGYTF. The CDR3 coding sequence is TGTGCCACTAAGGGGAGGGCAGATGGCTACACCTTC.

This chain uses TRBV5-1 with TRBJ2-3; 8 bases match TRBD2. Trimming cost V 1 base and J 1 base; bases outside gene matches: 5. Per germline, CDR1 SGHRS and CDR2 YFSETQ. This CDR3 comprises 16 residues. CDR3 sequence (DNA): TGCGCCAGCAGCTTGTCTCCAGCGGGGGGCACAGATACGCAGTATTTT. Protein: CASSLSPAGGTDTQYF.

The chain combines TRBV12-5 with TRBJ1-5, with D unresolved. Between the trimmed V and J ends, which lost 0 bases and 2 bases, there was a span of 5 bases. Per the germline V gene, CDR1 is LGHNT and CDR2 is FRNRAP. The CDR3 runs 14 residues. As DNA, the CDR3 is TGTGCTAGTGGTTTGGTACCCGGCAATCAGCCCCAGCATTTT. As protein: CASGLVPGNQPQHF.

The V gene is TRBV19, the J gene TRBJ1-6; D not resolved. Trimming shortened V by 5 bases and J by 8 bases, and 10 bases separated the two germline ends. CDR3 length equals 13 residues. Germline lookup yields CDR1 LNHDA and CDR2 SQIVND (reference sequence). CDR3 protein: CASSLQKDSPLHF. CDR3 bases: TGTGCCAGTAGTCTGCAGAAGGATTCACCCCTCCACTTT.

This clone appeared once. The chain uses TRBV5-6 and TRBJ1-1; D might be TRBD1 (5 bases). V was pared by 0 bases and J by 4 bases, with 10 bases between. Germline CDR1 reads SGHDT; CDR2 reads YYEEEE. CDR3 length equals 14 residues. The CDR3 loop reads CASSLVARVTEAFF. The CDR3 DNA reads TGTGCCAGCAGCTTGGTTGCCAGGGTCACTGAAGCTTTCTTT.

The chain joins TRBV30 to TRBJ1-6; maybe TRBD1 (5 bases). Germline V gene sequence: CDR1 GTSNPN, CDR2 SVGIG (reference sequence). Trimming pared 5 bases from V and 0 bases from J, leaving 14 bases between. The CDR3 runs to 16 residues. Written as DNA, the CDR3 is TGTGCCTGGGAGCCGGGCCAGGGCTCCTATAATTCACCCCTCCACTTT. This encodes CAWEPGQGSYNSPLHF.

CDR3 DNA sequence: TGTGCCAGCAGCCCGTGGACAGGGGGTGGCAATCAGCCCCAGCATTTT. This gives the protein CASSPWTGGGNQPQHF. V usage is TRBV3-1 (or the pseudogene TRBV3-2) and J usage is TRBJ1-5, with 10 bases aligning to TRBD1. Unmatched junction bases numbered 5, after V lost 4 bases and J lost 2 bases. CDR1 is LGHDT, CDR2 YNNKEL, per germline (reference sequence). CDR3 length: 16 amino acids.

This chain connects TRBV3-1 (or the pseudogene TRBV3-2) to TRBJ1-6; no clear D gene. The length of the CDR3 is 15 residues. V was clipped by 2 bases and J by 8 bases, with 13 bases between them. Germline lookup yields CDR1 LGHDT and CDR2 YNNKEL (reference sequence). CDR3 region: CASSQPGWRDSPLHF. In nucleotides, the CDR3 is TGTGCCAGCAGCCAACCCGGGTGGCGGGATTCACCCCTCCACTTT.